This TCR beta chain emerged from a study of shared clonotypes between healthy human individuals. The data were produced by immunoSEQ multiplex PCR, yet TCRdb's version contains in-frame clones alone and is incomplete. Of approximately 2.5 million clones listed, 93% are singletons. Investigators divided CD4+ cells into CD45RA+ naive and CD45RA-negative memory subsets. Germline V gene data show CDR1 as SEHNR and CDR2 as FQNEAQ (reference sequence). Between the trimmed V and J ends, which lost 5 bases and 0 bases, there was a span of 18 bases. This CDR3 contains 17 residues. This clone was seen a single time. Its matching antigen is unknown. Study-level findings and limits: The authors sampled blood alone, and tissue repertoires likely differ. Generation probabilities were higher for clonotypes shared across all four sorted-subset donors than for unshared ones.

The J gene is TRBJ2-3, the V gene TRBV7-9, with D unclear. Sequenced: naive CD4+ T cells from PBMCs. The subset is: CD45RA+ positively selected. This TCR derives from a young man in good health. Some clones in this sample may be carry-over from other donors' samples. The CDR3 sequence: CASSPLVWQPSTDTQYF. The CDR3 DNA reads TGTGCCAGCAGCCCCCTGGTGTGGCAACCCAGCACAGATACGCAGTATTTT.